This is a list of T cell receptor beta chains from one sample in a study of T cell responses to AZD1222 COVID-19 vaccine. Sequencing used immunoSEQ multiplex PCR; TCRdb keeps in-frame clones, though not all of them. This sample has tens of thousands of clones, with just over 90% found just once. The sample here was peripheral blood, taken on day 0 of MenACWY control vaccination. The receptors here all came from an adult in good health. Each CDR3 is given with its conserved first and last residue. Fields, in order: V gene, J gene, D gene, CDR3 protein. A D gene is named only where the DNA matches it firmly.

TRBV2,TRBJ2-3,NA,CASSERAASTDTQYF
TRBV4-2,TRBJ2-3,TRBD2,CASSHAGGTSGTSTDTQYF
TRBV7-2,TRBJ2-1,TRBD2,CASSLEGGRLAEQFF
TRBV30,TRBJ1-3,TRBD1,CAWSDKGALIYF
TRBV12-3/TRBV12-4,TRBJ1-2,NA,CASSKRAYGYTF
TRBV19,TRBJ1-1,NA,CASSMWGTNTEAFF
TRBV4-1,TRBJ1-2,NA,CARGHYGYTF
TRBV21-1,TRBJ2-7,NA,CASRLGTWSSYEQYF
TRBV18,TRBJ1-3,NA,CASSPRQTPSGTIYF
TRBV28,TRBJ2-1,NA,CASTGAGRSGAEQFF
TRBV6-5,TRBJ1-1,NA,CASSYSNGNTEAFF
TRBV2,TRBJ2-1,TRBD2,CASSGTRGDEQFF
TRBV7-2,TRBJ1-3,NA,CASSLAIVGGGNTIYF
TRBV9,TRBJ2-5,TRBD1,CASSVSGQRMETQYF
TRBV7-2,TRBJ1-1,TRBD1,CASSLAGTVENTEAFF
TRBV13,TRBJ2-1,NA,CASSLVGEQFF
TRBV27,TRBJ2-1,TRBD1,CAYTSCKGQIYNEQFF
TRBV20-1,TRBJ2-1,NA,CSASESNEQFF
TRBV11-3,TRBJ2-1,NA,CASSLGQGGNNEQFF